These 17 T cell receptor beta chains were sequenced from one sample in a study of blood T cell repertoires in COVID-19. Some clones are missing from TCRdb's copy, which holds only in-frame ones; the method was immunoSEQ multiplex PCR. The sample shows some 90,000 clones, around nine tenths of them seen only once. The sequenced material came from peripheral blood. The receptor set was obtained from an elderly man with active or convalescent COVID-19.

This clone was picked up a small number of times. For the CDR3, the DNA is TGTGCCAGCACCTTGGGGGCCGGCCTAAACAATGAGCAGTTCTTC. Its translation: CASTLGAGLNNEQFF. J is TRBJ2-1 and V is TRBV28, with a tentative D call TRBD1 (6 bases). CDR1 is MDHEN, CDR2 SYDVKM, per germline. The CDR3 spans 15 residues. V was pared by 7 bases and J by 5 bases, with 18 bases between.

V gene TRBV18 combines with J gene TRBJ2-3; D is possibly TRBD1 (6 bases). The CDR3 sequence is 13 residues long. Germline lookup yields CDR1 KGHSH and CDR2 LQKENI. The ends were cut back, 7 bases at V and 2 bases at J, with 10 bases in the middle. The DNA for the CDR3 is TGTGCCAGCTTGCTGGGGGCCACAGATACGCAGTATTTT. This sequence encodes CASLLGATDTQYF.

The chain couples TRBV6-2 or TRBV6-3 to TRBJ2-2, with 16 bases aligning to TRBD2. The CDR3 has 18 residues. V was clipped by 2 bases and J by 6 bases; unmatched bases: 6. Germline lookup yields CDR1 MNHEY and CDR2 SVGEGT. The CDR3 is CASSYPGLAGGPPGELFF. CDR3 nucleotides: TGTGCCAGCAGTTACCCGGGACTAGCGGGAGGGCCCCCCGGGGAGCTGTTTTTT.

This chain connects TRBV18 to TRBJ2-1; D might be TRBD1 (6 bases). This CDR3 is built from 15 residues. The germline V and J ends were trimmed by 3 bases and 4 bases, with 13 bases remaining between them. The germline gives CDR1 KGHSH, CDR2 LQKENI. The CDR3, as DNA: TGTGCCAGCTCACCGGACAGATTAACGTACAATGAGCAGTTCTTC. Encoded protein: CASSPDRLTYNEQFF.

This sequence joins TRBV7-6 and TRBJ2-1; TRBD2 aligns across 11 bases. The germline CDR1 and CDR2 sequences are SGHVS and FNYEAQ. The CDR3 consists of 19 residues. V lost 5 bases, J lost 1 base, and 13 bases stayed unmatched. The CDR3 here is CASSHALAGGEPSYNEQFF. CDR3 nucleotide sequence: TGTGCCAGCAGCCACGCCCTAGCGGGAGGCGAACCTTCCTACAATGAGCAGTTCTTC.

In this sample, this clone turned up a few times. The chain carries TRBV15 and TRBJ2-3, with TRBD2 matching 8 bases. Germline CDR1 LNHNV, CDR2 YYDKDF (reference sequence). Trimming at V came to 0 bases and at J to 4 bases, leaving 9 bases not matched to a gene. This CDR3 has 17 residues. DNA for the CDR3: TGTGCCACCAGCAGAGATAAAGCGGGAGAGCGGTCAGATACGCAGTATTTT. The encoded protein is CATSRDKAGERSDTQYF.

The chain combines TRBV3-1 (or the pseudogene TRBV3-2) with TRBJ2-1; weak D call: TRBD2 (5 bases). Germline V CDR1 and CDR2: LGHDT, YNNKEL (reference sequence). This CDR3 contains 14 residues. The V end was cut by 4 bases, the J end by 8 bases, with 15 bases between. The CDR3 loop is CASSPQMAGDEQFF. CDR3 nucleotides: TGTGCCAGCAGCCCGCAAATGGCGGGCGATGAGCAGTTCTTC.

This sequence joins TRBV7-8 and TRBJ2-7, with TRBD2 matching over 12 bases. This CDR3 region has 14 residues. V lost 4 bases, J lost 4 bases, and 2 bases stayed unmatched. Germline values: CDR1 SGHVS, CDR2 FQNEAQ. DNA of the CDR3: TGTGCCAGCAGCTGGACTAGCGGGGAGTACGAGCAGTACTTC. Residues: CASSWTSGEYEQYF.

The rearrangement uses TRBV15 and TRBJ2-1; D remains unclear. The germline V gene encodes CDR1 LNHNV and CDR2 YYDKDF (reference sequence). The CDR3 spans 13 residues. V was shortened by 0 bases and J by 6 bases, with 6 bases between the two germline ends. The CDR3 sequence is CATSRDFVNEQFF. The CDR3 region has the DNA TGTGCCACCAGCAGAGATTTCGTCAATGAGCAGTTCTTC.

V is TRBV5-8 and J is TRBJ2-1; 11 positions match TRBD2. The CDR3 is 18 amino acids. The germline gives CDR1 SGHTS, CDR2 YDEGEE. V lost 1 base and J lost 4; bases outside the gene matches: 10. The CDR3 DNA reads TGTGCCAGCAGCTTGTGGACCTCGGGGACTAGCGGTTACAATGAGCAGTTCTTC. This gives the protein CASSLWTSGTSGYNEQFF. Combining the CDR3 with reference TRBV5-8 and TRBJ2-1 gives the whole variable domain EAGVTQSPTHLIKTRGQQATLRCSPISGHTSVYWYQQALGLGLQFLLWYDEGEERNRGNFPPRFSGRQFPNYSSELNVNALELEDSALYLCASSLWTSGTSGYNEQFFGPGTRLTVL.

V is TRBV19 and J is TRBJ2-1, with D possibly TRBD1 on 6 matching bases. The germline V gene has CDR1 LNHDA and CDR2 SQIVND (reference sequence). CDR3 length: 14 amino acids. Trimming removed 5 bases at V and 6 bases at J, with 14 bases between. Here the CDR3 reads CASSVTGFGNEQFF. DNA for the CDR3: TGTGCCAGTAGTGTGACAGGTTTCGGCAATGAGCAGTTCTTC.

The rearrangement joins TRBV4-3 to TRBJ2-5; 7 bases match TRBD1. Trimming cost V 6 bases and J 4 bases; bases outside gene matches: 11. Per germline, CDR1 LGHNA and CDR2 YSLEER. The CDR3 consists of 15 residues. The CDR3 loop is CASSPGNRGRETQYF. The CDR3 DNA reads TGCGCCAGCAGTCCAGGGAATAGGGGGCGAGAGACCCAGTACTTC.

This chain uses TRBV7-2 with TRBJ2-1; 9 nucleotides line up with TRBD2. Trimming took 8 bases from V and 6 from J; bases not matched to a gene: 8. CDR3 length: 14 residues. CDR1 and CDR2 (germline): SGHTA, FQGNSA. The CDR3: CASLGGRGINEQFF. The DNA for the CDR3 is TGTGCCAGCTTAGGCGGGAGGGGGATCAATGAGCAGTTCTTC.

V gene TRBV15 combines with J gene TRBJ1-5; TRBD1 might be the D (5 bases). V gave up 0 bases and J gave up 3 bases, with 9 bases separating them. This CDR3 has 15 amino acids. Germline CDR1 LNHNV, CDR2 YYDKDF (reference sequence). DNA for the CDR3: TGTGCCACCAGCAGAGATAAGGGGTCCAATCAGCCCCAGCATTTT. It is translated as CATSRDKGSNQPQHF.

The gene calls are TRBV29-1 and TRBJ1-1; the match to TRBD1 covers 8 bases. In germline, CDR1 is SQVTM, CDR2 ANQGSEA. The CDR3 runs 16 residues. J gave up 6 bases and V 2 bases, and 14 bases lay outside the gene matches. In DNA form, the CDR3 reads TGCAGCGTTGAATGGGGTTTGACAGGGGCCCGGGCTGAAGCTTTCTTT. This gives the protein CSVEWGLTGARAEAFF.

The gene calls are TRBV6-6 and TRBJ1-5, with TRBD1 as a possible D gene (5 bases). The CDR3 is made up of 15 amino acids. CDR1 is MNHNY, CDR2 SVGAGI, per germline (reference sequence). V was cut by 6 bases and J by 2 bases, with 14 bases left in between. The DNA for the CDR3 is TGTGCCAGCAGCGACTTTGCGGGGGGCAATCAGCCCCAGCATTTT. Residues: CASSDFAGGNQPQHF.

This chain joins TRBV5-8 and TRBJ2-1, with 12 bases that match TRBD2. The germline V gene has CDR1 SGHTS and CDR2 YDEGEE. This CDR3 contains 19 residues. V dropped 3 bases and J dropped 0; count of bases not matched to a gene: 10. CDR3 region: CASSSRTSGATSSYNEQFF. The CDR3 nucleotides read TGTGCCAGCAGCTCCAGGACTAGCGGGGCGACGAGCTCCTACAATGAGCAGTTCTTC. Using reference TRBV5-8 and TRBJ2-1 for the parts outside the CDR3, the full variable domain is EAGVTQSPTHLIKTRGQQATLRCSPISGHTSVYWYQQALGLGLQFLLWYDEGEERNRGNFPPRFSGRQFPNYSSELNVNALELEDSALYLCASSSRTSGATSSYNEQFFGPGTRLTVL.